Sequencing of this T cell receptor beta chain was carried out in a study of blood T cells in healthy people across ages. Findings of the study overall: Both naive CD4+ cell counts and diversity were greater in long-lived donors than in aged donors. Diversity estimates from one million T cells were considered underestimates.

The CDR3 totals 13 residues. Germline CDR1 is DFQATT and CDR2 is SNEGSKA (reference sequence). V was pared by 6 bases and J by 2 bases, with 8 bases between. The table lists this clonotype with a few counts. Its antigen remains unknown. Then a second PCR, running roughly 7 to 11 cycles, was carried out with a sample-barcoded 5' primer and a J-beta primer mix. The yield of each sample was at least 3 million CDR3-containing paired-end reads. TCRdb redid the calling of the 5' RACE reads with MiXCR, one entry per CDR3 protein. Of approximately 490,000 distinct CDR3 sequences listed, 24% are singletons. These data are also associated with another study on T cells of mothers and their children.

The source material was blood. The chain joins TRBV20-1 to TRBJ2-6, with D possibly being TRBD1 (6 bases). The sequence was obtained from a boy between 10 and 17 years old in good health. CDR3 amino acids: CSAEGAGANVLTF. In DNA form, the CDR3 reads TGCAGTGCCGAGGGGGCTGGGGCCAACGTCCTGACTTTC.